The sequence of this T cell receptor (beta chain) was determined in a study of cytomegalovirus exposure and HLA in healthy donors. Primers for the PCR totalled 60 Vbeta and 13 Jbeta. Some clones are missing from TCRdb's copy, which holds only in-frame ones; the method was immunoSEQ multiplex PCR. The table has about 89,000 clones, around 77% seen once. This clone turned up a few times. V dropped 6 bases and J dropped 1; count of bases not matched to a gene: 2. This CDR3 is 13 amino acids long. CDR1 and CDR2 from the germline V gene are WSHSY and SAAADI. The receptor's source is a man aged 25-45 years in good health and CMV-seronegative. The chain has TRBV10-2 and TRBJ1-1; 7 bases line up with TRBD1. Sequencing was carried out using PBMCs. CDR3 residues: CASSWDRNTEAFF. CDR3 DNA: TGCGCCAGCAGCTGGGACAGGAACACTGAAGCTTTCTTT.